Following are 18 T cell receptor beta chains from one sample sequenced in a study of response to subunit inactivated influenza vaccine. One entry per CDR3 protein results from TCRdb running MiXCR on the RT-PCR reads. The sample holds 150,000 to 200,000 distinct CDR3 sequences, roughly 12% seen once. The same sample was also used in a study of T cells expressing NK-cell markers. That paper notes: cDNA encoding TCR beta was synthesized via 5'RACE template switching incorporating UMIs.

Sequenced material: CD8+ T cells sorted from PBMCs, taken 11 to 12 days after vaccination. All receptors come from a man between 50 and 59 years old who received an inactivated influenza vaccine.

The V gene is TRBV12-3 or TRBV12-4, the J gene TRBJ2-3; D is tentatively TRBD1 or TRBD2 (5 bases each). Trimming left V 8 bases short and J 2 bases short, with 20 bases between. CDR3 length: 16 residues. CDR3 in amino acids: CASPPRGALSTDTQYF. In nucleotides, the CDR3 is TGTGCCAGCCCTCCCCGGGGCGCCCTCTCCACAGATACGCAGTATTTT.

The V call is TRBV7-8, the J call TRBJ1-1; TRBD1 matches 7 bases. From germline, CDR1 is SGHVS and CDR2 FQNEAQ. After removal of 5 bases from V and 4 bases from J, the junction contained 7 bases not matched to a gene. The CDR3 length is 14 residues. Written as DNA, the CDR3 is TGTGCCAGCAGCCCCAGGGGGGAGGGCACTGAAGCTTTCTTT. It translates to CASSPRGEGTEAFF.

This sequence joins TRBV12-3 or TRBV12-4 and TRBJ1-2, with TRBD1 identical over 10 bases. With V trimmed by 6 bases and J by 3 bases, 10 bases remained unmatched. CDR3 length: 16 residues. The CDR3 here is CASSPVFGQGDYGYTF. As DNA, the CDR3 is TGTGCCAGCAGCCCCGTTTTCGGACAGGGGGACTATGGCTACACCTTC.

This clonotype has just a few counts. The rearrangement uses TRBV30 and TRBJ2-5; D might be TRBD2 (6 bases). Germline loops: CDR1 GTSNPN, CDR2 SVGIG (reference sequence). This CDR3 spans 12 amino acids. Trimming stripped 4 bases from V and 9 bases from J, with 15 bases between. The CDR3 spells CAWNPLAGPQYF. CDR3 nucleotides: TGTGCCTGGAACCCTTTGGCGGGACCCCAGTACTTC.

This clonotype was seen at least ten times. The rearrangement uses TRBV28 and TRBJ2-3, with 11 positions matching TRBD2. V was pared by 5 bases and J by 2 bases, with 18 bases of the junction left unmatched. This CDR3 contains 20 residues. Germline lookup yields CDR1 MDHEN and CDR2 SYDVKM. CDR3 sequence: CASSPTTSLAGGPDTDTQYF. CDR3 in DNA: TGTGCCAGCAGTCCCACCACCTCCTTAGCGGGAGGGCCGGACACAGATACGCAGTATTTT.

This clonotype appeared many times. The rearrangement uses TRBV7-8 and TRBJ2-2, with 11 bases aligning to TRBD1. This CDR3 spans 16 amino acids. Trimming removed 4 bases from V and 5 bases from J; junction bases left unmatched: 6. Looked up from germline, CDR1 is SGHVS and CDR2 is FQNEAQ. CDR3 nucleotide sequence: TGTGCCAGCAGCTCCTCGGACAGGGGGCCGACCGGGGAGCTGTTTTTT. It yields the protein CASSSSDRGPTGELFF. Full variable domain (rest looked up from reference TRBV7-8 and TRBJ2-2): GAGVSQSPRYKVAKRGQDVALRCDPISGHVSLFWYQQALGQGPEFLTYFQNEAQLDKSGLPSDRFFAERPEGSVSTLKIQRTQQEDSAVYLCASSSSDRGPTGELFFGEGSRLTVL.

DNA of the CDR3: TGTGCCAGCAGTGAAGACTATGCCGGGAACGAGCAGTACTTC. Translating gives CASSEDYAGNEQYF. V usage is TRBV2 and J usage is TRBJ2-7, with a tentative D call TRBD2 (5 bases). The CDR3 spans 14 residues. The V end lost 1 base, the J end lost 5 bases, and 12 bases lay between the germline ends. The V gene's germline CDR1 is SNHLY and CDR2 FYNNEI. Using reference TRBV2 and TRBJ2-7 for the parts outside the CDR3, the full variable domain is EPEVTQTPSHQVTQMGQEVILRCVPISNHLYFYWYRQILGQKVEFLVSFYNNEISEKSEIFDDQFSVERPDGSNFTLKIRSTKLEDSAMYFCASSEDYAGNEQYFGPGTRLTVT.

In this sample, this clonotype turned up once. Here the CDR3 DNA reads TGTGCCACCAGCCCTTGGTCCGGAGAGACCCAGTACTTC. Amino acids: CATSPWSGETQYF. This chain connects TRBV15 to TRBJ2-5; D not certain. The V and J ends lost 5 bases and 4 bases respectively, with 11 bases between them. The CDR3 consists of 13 residues. Germline values: CDR1 LNHNV, CDR2 YYDKDF (reference sequence).

This clonotype was detected a few times. This chain links TRBV6-5 with TRBJ2-3; D is undetermined. Germline CDR1 reads MNHEY; CDR2 reads SVGAGI. The CDR3 has 15 amino acids. The V and J ends lost 4 bases and 2 bases respectively, with 13 bases between them. The CDR3 sequence is CASSWAVGDTDTQYF. For the CDR3, the DNA is TGTGCCAGCAGTTGGGCGGTGGGTGACACAGATACGCAGTATTTT.

This clonotype has just a few counts. The gene calls are TRBV4-3 and TRBJ2-7, with unresolved D. The CDR3 is made up of 16 amino acids. Trimming stripped 1 base from V and 2 bases from J, with 15 bases between. In germline, CDR1 is LGHNA, CDR2 YSLEER. Here the CDR3 DNA reads TGCGCCAGCAGCCAAGGAATCGGGCCGGGTACCTACGAGCAGTACTTC. This encodes CASSQGIGPGTYEQYF.

This clonotype was counted between two and nine times. V gene TRBV7-2 combines with J gene TRBJ2-5; 10 positions match TRBD2. V trimming: 6 bases; J trimming: 2 bases; junction bases outside the gene matches: 9. The CDR3 totals 16 residues. Germline V CDR1 and CDR2: SGHTA, FQGNSA. The CDR3 here is CASRRFGLAAQETQYF. In DNA form, the CDR3 reads TGTGCCAGCAGACGTTTCGGACTAGCGGCTCAAGAGACCCAGTACTTC.

The chain joins TRBV20-1 to TRBJ2-1; D call uncertain. Germline V gene lookup returns CDR1 DFQATT and CDR2 SNEGSKA (reference sequence). The CDR3 contains 16 residues. Trimming took off 0 bases at V and 0 bases at J, with 12 bases between the two ends. Here the CDR3 DNA reads TGCAGTGCTAGAGATCTGGGGAAGAGCTCCTACAATGAGCAGTTCTTC. It codes for CSARDLGKSSYNEQFF.

This clonotype was seen a few times. The gene calls are TRBV19 and TRBJ1-1; tentatively, D is TRBD1 (6 bases). V was pared by 3 bases and J by 5 bases, with 13 bases between. This CDR3 comprises 14 residues. Per germline, CDR1 LNHDA and CDR2 SQIVND (reference sequence). CDR3 nucleotide sequence: TGTGCCAGTAGTATCGGGCAGGGGATGACTGAAGCTTTCTTT. It encodes CASSIGQGMTEAFF.

In this sample, this clonotype turned up a few times. The chain links TRBV27 to TRBJ2-3; D perhaps matches TRBD1 (6 bases). Deletions cut 10 bases from V and 4 bases from J, with 18 bases between. This CDR3 has 14 residues. Germline loops: CDR1 MNHEY, CDR2 SMNVEV (reference sequence). CDR3 protein: CATRLGAWADTQYF. DNA for the CDR3: TGTGCCACCAGGCTGGGGGCCTGGGCAGATACGCAGTATTTT.

The rearrangement uses TRBV27 and TRBJ2-6, with D maybe TRBD1 (5 bases). This CDR3 region has 16 residues. Trimming left V 2 bases short and J 4 bases short, with 12 bases between. Germline V gene data show CDR1 as MNHEY and CDR2 as SMNVEV (reference sequence). CDR3 loop: CASSLMLGAGANVLTF. The CDR3 region has the DNA TGTGCCAGCAGTTTAATGTTAGGGGCCGGGGCCAACGTCCTGACTTTC.

A few counts support this clonotype. The chain has TRBV4-3 and TRBJ2-7; D gene ambiguous. Trimming cost V 1 base and J 2 bases, with 15 bases left between them. CDR1 is LGHNA, CDR2 YSLEER, per germline. There are 16 residues in the CDR3. The CDR3 DNA is TGCGCCAGCAGCCAAGGGGATCCGACATTCCCCTACGAGCAGTACTTC. This sequence encodes CASSQGDPTFPYEQYF.

V usage is TRBV7-2 and J usage is TRBJ2-1; 7 nucleotides align to TRBD2. Germline assignment: CDR1 SGHTA and CDR2 FQGNSA. This CDR3 has 16 amino acids. After removal of 1 base from V and 5 bases from J, the junction contained 8 bases not matched to a gene. The CDR3 protein is CASSLEGWLADNEQFF. CDR3 nucleotide sequence: TGTGCCAGCAGCTTAGAAGGATGGCTAGCGGACAATGAGCAGTTCTTC.

This clonotype has more than one count but fewer than ten. This CDR3 reads CASSLRGGTSGRALYNEQFF. As DNA, the CDR3 is TGTGCCAGCAGCTTAAGAGGAGGGACTAGCGGGAGGGCCCTCTACAATGAGCAGTTCTTC. J is TRBJ2-1 and V is TRBV11-1, with 16 bases fitting TRBD2. CDR3 size: 20 residues. In germline, CDR1 is SGHAT, CDR2 FQDESV (reference sequence). J lost 3 bases, V lost 2 bases, and 10 bases had no gene match.